One sample yielded the 31 T cell receptor beta chains listed below, sequenced in a study of CD8 T cells in ankylosing spondylitis. Via MiXCR, TCRdb re-called the 5' RACE reads, giving one row per CDR3 protein. This table holds fewer than 150,000 distinct CDR3 sequences, about 7.3% found once. The material sequenced was blood, either unsorted or a sorted T cell fraction (not recorded which). The receptors come from a female donor with ankylosing spondylitis or in good health (not recorded which).

This clonotype was observed at least ten times. Relative to the germline gene, one junction end is altered; a read error may explain this. The chain recombines TRBV5-1 with TRBJ2-7, with 9 nucleotides matching TRBD1. The CDR3 is made up of 14 amino acids. CDR1 is SGHRS, CDR2 YFSETQ, per germline. The CDR3 coding sequence is TGTGCCAGCAGCTTACAGGGGGCTTCCTACGAGCAGTACTTC. This codes for CASSLQGASYEQYF.

This clonotype was recorded many times. The V call is TRBV29-1, the J call TRBJ2-7; 10 bases line up with TRBD2. The germline V gene encodes CDR1 SQVTM and CDR2 ANQGSEA. CDR3 length: 13 amino acids. Trimming cost V 6 bases and J 5 bases; bases outside gene matches: 7. CDR3 residues: CSVLAGHTHEQYF. The DNA of the CDR3 is TGCAGCGTACTAGCGGGACATACCCACGAGCAGTACTTC.

This clonotype was recorded at least ten times. The chain uses TRBV5-1 and TRBJ2-1; 14 nucleotides align to TRBD2. The CDR3 is 16 residues long. The V segment lost 3 bases and the J segment 4 bases; nucleotides outside the gene matches: 3. Germline CDR1 reads SGHRS; CDR2 reads YFSETQ. CDR3 region: CASSSGLAGGYNEQFF. In nucleotides, the CDR3 is TGCGCCAGCAGCTCCGGACTAGCGGGGGGTTACAATGAGCAGTTCTTC. Supplemented by reference TRBV5-1 and TRBJ2-1, the full variable domain reads KAGVTQTPRYLIKTRGQQVTLSCSPISGHRSVSWYQQTPGQGLQFLFEYFSETQRNKGNFPGRFSGRQFSNSRSEMNVSTLELGDSALYLCASSSGLAGGYNEQFFGPGTRLTVL.

This clonotype was seen repeatedly, ten times or more. The rearrangement joins TRBV5-1 to TRBJ2-5; 10 bases match TRBD1. CDR3 size: 16 residues. CDR1 is SGHRS and CDR2 is YFSETQ in the germline V gene. J gave up 5 bases and V 3 bases, and 10 bases lay outside the gene matches. This CDR3 reads CASSWGTGASEETQYF. DNA of the CDR3: TGCGCCAGCAGCTGGGGGACAGGGGCGTCCGAGGAGACCCAGTACTTC. The full variable domain, rest sourced from reference TRBV5-1 and TRBJ2-5, is KAGVTQTPRYLIKTRGQQVTLSCSPISGHRSVSWYQQTPGQGLQFLFEYFSETQRNKGNFPGRFSGRQFSNSRSEMNVSTLELGDSALYLCASSWGTGASEETQYFGPGTRLLVL.

The table lists this clonotype with many counts. The rearrangement links TRBV5-1 to TRBJ2-6; D gene unclear. The germline V and J ends were trimmed by 3 bases and 0 bases, with 10 bases remaining between them. In germline, CDR1 is SGHRS, CDR2 YFSETQ. There are 16 residues in the CDR3. Here the CDR3 reads CASSSPWGSGANVLTF. The CDR3 DNA follows: TGCGCCAGCAGCTCTCCATGGGGCTCTGGGGCCAACGTCCTGACTTTC.

In its sample, this clonotype was seen many times. The chain is built from TRBV24-1 and TRBJ2-4; tentative D call: TRBD1 (6 bases). Germline values: CDR1 KGHDR, CDR2 SFDVKD. The CDR3 runs to 17 residues. Trimming removed 5 bases at V and 0 bases at J, with 16 bases between. CDR3 sequence reads: CATSAQDSQLAKNIQYF. The CDR3, as DNA: TGTGCCACCAGTGCCCAGGACAGTCAACTAGCCAAAAACATTCAGTACTTC.

This clonotype was picked up many times. The rearrangement links TRBV6-6 to TRBJ2-2; D remains ambiguous. Deletions cut 6 bases from V and 1 base from J, with 0 bases between. CDR1 and CDR2 from the germline V gene are MNHNY and SVGAGI (reference sequence). The CDR3 consists of 11 residues. CDR3 sequence reads: CASRNTGELFF. CDR3 nucleotides: TGTGCCAGCAGGAACACCGGGGAGCTGTTTTTT.

The sample holds a few counts of this clonotype. This chain uses TRBV19 with TRBJ1-5; D uncertain. V lost 6 bases and J lost 1, with 7 bases in between. The CDR3 runs to 13 residues. Germline-derived CDR1 and CDR2 are LNHDA and SQIVND (reference sequence). The CDR3: CASSGWSNQPQHF. The CDR3 coding sequence is TGTGCCAGTAGCGGCTGGAGCAATCAGCCCCAGCATTTT.

The chain joins TRBV7-9 to TRBJ2-7; D unclear. The CDR3 spans 13 residues. V lost 5 bases and J lost 1, with 9 bases in between. CDR1 is SEHNR, CDR2 FQNEAQ, per germline (reference sequence). CDR3 residues: CASSTDGSYEQYF. CDR3 DNA sequence: TGTGCCAGCAGCACCGACGGATCCTACGAGCAGTACTTC.

Ten or more counts support this clonotype. This rearrangement joins TRBV5-1 to TRBJ2-2; D not certain. There are 15 residues in the CDR3. Trimming cost V 4 bases and J 4 bases, with 14 bases left between them. Germline V gene lookup returns CDR1 SGHRS and CDR2 YFSETQ. The CDR3 DNA follows: TGCGCCAGCAGCCCGGGCCATCTAACCACCGGGGAGCTGTTTTTT. Its protein product is CASSPGHLTTGELFF.

This clonotype showed up many times. The CDR3 nucleotides are TGTGCCAGCAGTTCTCCCTCTGGAAACACCATATATTTT. Protein product: CASSSPSGNTIYF. The V gene is TRBV28, the J gene TRBJ1-3, with unresolved D. The ends were cut back, 4 bases at V and 0 bases at J, with 4 bases in the middle. Germline lookup yields CDR1 MDHEN and CDR2 SYDVKM. The CDR3 loop spans 13 amino acids.

This clonotype has at least ten counts. This chain connects TRBV6-1 to TRBJ1-4, with 10 bases aligning to TRBD1. The germline V gene encodes CDR1 MNHNS and CDR2 SASEGT. The CDR3 spans 14 residues. V dropped 6 bases and J dropped 4; count of bases not matched to a gene: 2. CDR3 in amino acids: CASRGTGDNEKLFF. The CDR3 region has the DNA TGTGCCAGCAGAGGGACAGGGGATAATGAAAAACTGTTTTTT.

At least ten counts were recorded for this clonotype. The V and J genes are TRBV28 and TRBJ1-2, with D tentatively TRBD1 (5 bases). The CDR3 length is 13 residues. Deletions cut 4 bases from V and 8 bases from J, with 14 bases between. Germline values: CDR1 MDHEN, CDR2 SYDVKM. CDR3 in DNA: TGTGCCAGCAGTTACCTCCCAGGGATGGGCTACACCTTC. Amino acids: CASSYLPGMGYTF.

V gene TRBV18 combines with J gene TRBJ1-1, with no clear D. CDR3 length: 15 residues. V dropped 5 bases and J dropped 6 bases, with 19 bases sitting between them. Looked up from germline, CDR1 is KGHSH and CDR2 is LQKENI. The CDR3 here is CASSVVETLRSEAFF. The CDR3 nucleotides read TGTGCCAGCTCAGTAGTGGAGACCCTCCGGTCTGAAGCTTTCTTT.

This clonotype occurred many times. The chain carries TRBV25-1 and TRBJ1-2; no definite D call. CDR1 is MGHDK and CDR2 is SYGVNS in the germline V gene. Trimming removed 3 bases at V and 3 bases at J, with 14 bases between. The CDR3 runs to 15 residues. The CDR3 is CASSEWAAGDYGYTF. The CDR3 nucleotides are TGTGCCAGCAGTGAGTGGGCAGCTGGGGACTATGGCTACACCTTC.

The table lists this clonotype with many counts. The V gene is TRBV6-1, the J gene TRBJ2-3; 11 bases agree with TRBD2. Germline CDR1 and CDR2: MNHNS and SASEGT. The CDR3 spans 18 residues. V lost 5 bases and J lost 0; bases outside the gene matches: 10. This CDR3 is CASSTGLADPTSTDTQYF. The CDR3, as DNA: TGTGCCAGCAGTACGGGACTAGCGGATCCAACTAGCACAGATACGCAGTATTTT.

Many counts were recorded for this clonotype. The chain carries TRBV12-3 or TRBV12-4 and TRBJ2-3; TRBD1 might be the D (5 bases). The CDR3 spans 14 residues. Trimming cost V 3 bases and J 4 bases, with 11 bases left between them. CDR3 nucleotides: TGTGCCAGCAGTTTCAGAAGCAGGGCAGATACGCAGTATTTT. Amino acids: CASSFRSRADTQYF.

J is TRBJ1-4 and V is TRBV27, with D unresolved. Germline V CDR1 and CDR2: MNHEY, SMNVEV (reference sequence). The CDR3 extends over 15 amino acids. V lost 2 bases, J lost 8 bases, and 15 bases lay in between. The CDR3 is CASSLRLSWSEKLFF. The CDR3 DNA reads as TGTGCCAGCAGTTTAAGGCTTAGTTGGTCGGAAAAACTGTTTTTT.

This clonotype was observed at least ten times. Here the CDR3 reads CASSYRDRGIDEQFF. The CDR3 region has the DNA TGCGCCAGCAGCTACCGGGACAGGGGTATCGATGAGCAGTTCTTC. The V and J genes are TRBV5-1 and TRBJ2-1; 10 bases map to TRBD1. CDR3 length: 15 amino acids. CDR1 and CDR2 from the germline V gene are SGHRS and YFSETQ. The J segment lost 8 bases and the V segment lost 3 bases, leaving 8 bases of the junction unmatched. Full variable domain (rest looked up from reference TRBV5-1 and TRBJ2-1): KAGVTQTPRYLIKTRGQQVTLSCSPISGHRSVSWYQQTPGQGLQFLFEYFSETQRNKGNFPGRFSGRQFSNSRSEMNVSTLELGDSALYLCASSYRDRGIDEQFFGPGTRLTVL.

Ten or more counts support this clonotype. The CDR3 spells CASSLDRESSYNEQFF. CDR3 coding DNA: TGTGCCAGCAGCTTGGACAGGGAGTCCTCCTACAATGAGCAGTTCTTC. The chain carries TRBV7-3 and TRBJ2-1, with 8 bases lining up with TRBD1. The CDR3 consists of 16 residues. The V and J ends lost 3 bases and 0 bases, in that order; junction bases with no gene match: 4. Per germline, CDR1 SGHTA and CDR2 FQGTGA.

The chain joins TRBV7-8 to TRBJ2-1, with a weak D call TRBD1 (6 bases). In germline, CDR1 is SGHVS, CDR2 FQNEAQ. The ends were cut back, 9 bases at V and 7 bases at J, with 10 bases in the middle. This CDR3 spans 11 amino acids. The CDR3 coding sequence is TGTGCCAGTAGAACAGGGAATGAGCAGTTCTTC. Amino acid sequence: CASRTGNEQFF.

This clonotype was seen repeatedly, ten times or more. This chain connects TRBV29-1 to TRBJ1-4; no clear D gene. Trimming pared 4 bases from V and 3 bases from J, leaving 12 bases between. Looked up from germline, CDR1 is SQVTM and CDR2 is ANQGSEA. This CDR3 comprises 14 residues. CDR3 DNA: TGCAGCGTTGCCGAGGGAGGGTCTAATGAAAAACTGTTTTTT. Translation: CSVAEGGSNEKLFF.

This clonotype was observed many times. CDR3 bases: TGTGCCAGCAGTTACCCGCAGGATAGCAATCAGCCCCAGCATTTT. The encoded protein is CASSYPQDSNQPQHF. The chain uses TRBV6-5 and TRBJ1-5; D gene ambiguous. The V gene's germline CDR1 is MNHEY and CDR2 SVGAGI. CDR3 length: 15 residues. V lost 2 bases and J 0 bases, leaving 8 bases between the germline ends.

This clonotype was detected ten times or more. The junction shows a germline mismatch at one end, possibly a read error. The chain uses TRBV20-1 and TRBJ2-1; 10 nucleotides line up with TRBD2. This CDR3 region has 14 residues. Per the germline V gene, CDR1 is DFQATT and CDR2 is SNEGSKA (reference sequence). CDR3 protein: CSPSSGGNYNEQFF. Here the CDR3 DNA reads TGCAGTCCTAGTAGCGGGGGGAACTACAATGAGCAGTTCTTC.

The table lists this clonotype with many counts. V is TRBV12-3 or TRBV12-4 and J is TRBJ2-4, with 8 nucleotides matching TRBD2. Germline trimming cut 5 bases from V and 2 bases from J; bases unmatched to any gene: 5. The CDR3 spans 15 residues. The CDR3 nucleotides read TGTGCCAGCAGTGAAAGTAGCGGGACCAAAAACATTCAGTACTTC. Translation: CASSESSGTKNIQYF.

The table lists this clonotype with many counts. The chain uses TRBV5-1 and TRBJ1-5; 10 bases map to TRBD1. Trimming cost V 0 bases and J 7 bases; bases outside gene matches: 7. Germline loops: CDR1 SGHRS, CDR2 YFSETQ. The CDR3 covers 16 residues. CDR3 amino acids: CASSLGDRGEGQPQHF. CDR3 nucleotide sequence: TGCGCCAGCAGCTTGGGGGACAGGGGTGAGGGGCAGCCCCAGCATTTT.

This clonotype was found a few times. J is TRBJ1-5 and V is TRBV6-5; a weak D match, TRBD1 (6 bases). CDR3 size: 14 residues. The germline V gene has CDR1 MNHEY and CDR2 SVGAGI. The V end was cut by 0 bases, the J end by 4 bases, with 7 bases between. The CDR3 DNA follows: TGTGCCAGCAGTTACTCGCAGGGGAATCAGCCCCAGCATTTT. Protein product: CASSYSQGNQPQHF.

This chain uses TRBV7-2 with TRBJ1-2; no clear D gene. Trimming removed 1 base at V and 8 bases at J, with 14 bases between. CDR3 length: 14 residues. CDR1 SGHTA and CDR2 FQGNSA come from the germline V gene. CDR3 in DNA: TGTGCCAGCAGCTTAGAAACCCACTCCCAGGGCTACACCTTC. Encoded protein: CASSLETHSQGYTF. Full variable domain (outside the CDR3, taken from reference TRBV7-2 and TRBJ1-2): GAGVSQSPSNKVTEKGKDVELRCDPISGHTALYWYRQSLGQGLEFLIYFQGNSAPDKSGLPSDRFSAERTGGSVSTLTIQRTQQEDSAVYLCASSLETHSQGYTFGSGTRLTVV.

This clonotype was found a few times. The rearrangement uses TRBV10-3 and TRBJ2-7; 8 positions match TRBD1. Trimming at V came to 5 bases and at J to 5 bases, leaving 5 bases not matched to a gene. CDR1 and CDR2 (germline): ENHRY, SYGVKD. The CDR3 sequence is 13 residues long. CDR3: CAISYDRGDEQYF. The CDR3 nucleotides are TGTGCCATCAGTTATGACAGGGGAGACGAGCAGTACTTC.

This clonotype was seen a handful of times. The rearrangement joins TRBV5-1 to TRBJ2-7; D unresolved. The V end was cut by 0 bases, the J end by 4 bases, with 8 bases between. The CDR3 contains 13 residues. Germline V gives CDR1 SGHRS, CDR2 YFSETQ. The CDR3 nucleotides are TGCGCCAGCAGCTTGGCCCACGGATACGAGCAGTACTTC. Residues: CASSLAHGYEQYF. Supplemented by reference TRBV5-1 and TRBJ2-7, the full variable domain reads KAGVTQTPRYLIKTRGQQVTLSCSPISGHRSVSWYQQTPGQGLQFLFEYFSETQRNKGNFPGRFSGRQFSNSRSEMNVSTLELGDSALYLCASSLAHGYEQYFGPGTRLTVT.

In its sample, this clonotype was seen a few times. The rearrangement links TRBV7-9 to TRBJ2-1; the match to TRBD1 covers 7 bases. V trimming: 4 bases; J trimming: 4 bases; junction bases outside the gene matches: 10. The CDR3 runs to 16 residues. Germline CDR1 is SEHNR and CDR2 is FQNEAQ (reference sequence). The CDR3 DNA is TGTGCCAGCAGCTCGCTGGACAGGCCAAGATACAATGAGCAGTTCTTC. This encodes CASSSLDRPRYNEQFF.